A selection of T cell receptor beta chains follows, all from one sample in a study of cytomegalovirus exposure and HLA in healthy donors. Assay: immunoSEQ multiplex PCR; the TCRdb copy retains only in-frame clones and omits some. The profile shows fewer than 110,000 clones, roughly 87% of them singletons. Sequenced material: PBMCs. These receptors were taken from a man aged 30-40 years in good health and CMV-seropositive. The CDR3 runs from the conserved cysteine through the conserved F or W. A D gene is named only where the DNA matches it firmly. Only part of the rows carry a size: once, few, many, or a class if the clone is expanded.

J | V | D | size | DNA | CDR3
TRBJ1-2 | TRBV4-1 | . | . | TGCGCCAGCAGCCAATTAGCAGCGGTTCTACACGAATATGGCTACACCTTC | CASSQLAAVLHEYGYTF
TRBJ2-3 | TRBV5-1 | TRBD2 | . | TGCGCCAGCAGCTTGGGCGGGGGGGCCGGGACAGATACGCAGTATTTT | CASSLGGGAGTDTQYF
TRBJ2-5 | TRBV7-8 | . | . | TGTGCCAGCAGCTTAGCGGGGCTAGGTACTCAAGAGGCCCAGTACTTC | CASSLAGLGTQEAQYF
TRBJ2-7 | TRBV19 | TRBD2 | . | TGTGCCAGTAGTATTTCGGGGGCGGGAGGCGAGCAGTACTTC | CASSISGAGGEQYF
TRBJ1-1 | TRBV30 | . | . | TGTGCCTGTACCCGGGGAACTGAAGCTTTCTTT | CACTRGTEAFF
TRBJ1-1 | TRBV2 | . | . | TGTGCCAGCACCGGAGGGCCAGAAGCTTTCTTT | CASTGGPEAFF
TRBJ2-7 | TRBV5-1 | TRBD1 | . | TGCGCCAGCAGCTTAAGACAGGGTCGTGGAGACGAGCAGTACTTC | CASSLRQGRGDEQYF
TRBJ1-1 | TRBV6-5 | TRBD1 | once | TGTGCCAGCAGTTTCGGGACAGGGGTGGTAACTGAAGCTTTCTTT | CASSFGTGVVTEAFF
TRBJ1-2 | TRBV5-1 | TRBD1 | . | TGCGCCAGCAGCCCGGCGGGACAGGGCCAGGGCGGCTACACCTTC | CASSPAGQGQGGYTF
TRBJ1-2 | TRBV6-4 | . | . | TGTGCCAGCAGTGACGCGGGCATCACTGGCTACACCTTC | CASSDAGITGYTF
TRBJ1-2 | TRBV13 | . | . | TGTGCCAGCAGCTTTGGGGGGGCGTTTGGCTACACCTTC | CASSFGGAFGYTF
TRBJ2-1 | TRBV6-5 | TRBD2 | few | TGTGCCAGCAGTTACTCGGGACTAGCGGGGGGATATGAGCAGTTCTTC | CASSYSGLAGGYEQFF
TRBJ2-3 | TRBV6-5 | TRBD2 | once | TGTGCCAGCAGGACTAGCGGGGGGGCTCCAGATACGCAGTATTTT | CASRTSGGAPDTQYF
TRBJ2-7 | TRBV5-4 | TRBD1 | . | TGTGCCAGCAGCACGGGGACAGCCTACGAGCAGTACTTC | CASSTGTAYEQYF
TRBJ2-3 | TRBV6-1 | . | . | TGTGCCAGCAGTGAACAGGGGGGCCCAGATACGCAGTATTTT | CASSEQGGPDTQYF
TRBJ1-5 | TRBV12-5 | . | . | TGTGCTAGTGGTTTGGTAGGTCTAGACCCCCGAAATTTT | CASGLVGLDPRNF
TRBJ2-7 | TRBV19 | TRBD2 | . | TGTGCCAGTAGGCAACGACTAGCGGCCTCCTACGAGCAGTACTTC | CASRQRLAASYEQYF
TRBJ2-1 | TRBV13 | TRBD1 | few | TGTGCCAGCAGCGCAGGGACAGTTGGCGATGAGCAGTTCTTC | CASSAGTVGDEQFF
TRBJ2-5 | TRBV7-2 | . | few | TGTGCCAGCAGTCCCATGGGGCCAGGGCAAGAGACCCAGTACTTC | CASSPMGPGQETQYF
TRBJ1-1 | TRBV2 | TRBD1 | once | TGTGCCAGCAGTCGAGGACAGGGTTCGGCAGCTTTCTTT | CASSRGQGSAAFF
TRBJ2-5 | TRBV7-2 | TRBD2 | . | TGTGCCAGCAGCTTAGGGACTAGCGGGGGACAAGAGACCCAGTACTTC | CASSLGTSGGQETQYF
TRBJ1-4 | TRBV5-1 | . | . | TGCGCCAGCAGCACCTCCTTGGGGGGAGCTAATGAAAAACTGTTTTTT | CASSTSLGGANEKLFF
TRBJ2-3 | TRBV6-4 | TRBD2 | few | TGTGCCAGCAGTGCCTCGACTAGCGGATCAGATACGCAGTATTTT | CASSASTSGSDTQYF
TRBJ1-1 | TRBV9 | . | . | TGTGCCAGCAGCGTAGATGGTCAGGGCCACACTGAAGCTTTCTTT | CASSVDGQGHTEAFF
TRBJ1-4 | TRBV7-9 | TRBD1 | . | TGTTCCAGCAGCCCCGGGACAGGGGGCGGGCTGTTTAATGAAAAACTGTTTTTT | CSSSPGTGGGLFNEKLFF
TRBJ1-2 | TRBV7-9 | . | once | TGTGCCAGCAGCTTAACCTCGGGGGATGGCTACACCTTC | CASSLTSGDGYTF
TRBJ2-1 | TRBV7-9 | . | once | TGTGCCAGCAGCTTAGGGGCAGGCAACAATGAGCAGTTCTTC | CASSLGAGNNEQFF
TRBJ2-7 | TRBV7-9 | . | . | TGTGCCAGCAGCTTAGGGAACAGCTACGAGCAGTACTTC | CASSLGNSYEQYF
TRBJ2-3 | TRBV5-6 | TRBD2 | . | TGTGCCAGCTTAGACTCGGGGGGGTCCTGGGATACGCAGTATTTT | CASLDSGGSWDTQYF
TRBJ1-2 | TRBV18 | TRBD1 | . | TGTGCCAGCTCACCCAAAGTTACAGGGGCCTACTATGGCTACACCTTC | CASSPKVTGAYYGYTF
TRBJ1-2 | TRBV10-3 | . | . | TGTGCCATCAGCTATGAAGGGGGGGCGATGGGCTACACCTTC | CAISYEGGAMGYTF
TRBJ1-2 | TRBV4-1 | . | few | TGCGCCAGCAGCCAAACGGGTGGGAACTATGGCTACACCTTC | CASSQTGGNYGYTF